Below, 32 T cell receptor beta chains from the same sample are listed, as sequenced in a study of cytomegalovirus exposure and HLA in healthy donors (dated by TCRdb to about 2017). The library was made by the immunoSEQ multiplex PCR assay. The table was pulled from immuneACCESS by TCRdb, which kept in-frame rearrangements only. Such tables lose some clones; where checked, under half of the loss comes from unresolved V genes, and the rest has no known cause. The sample yields 90,000 to 100,000 clones; around 93% were counted once. Of the sample, 1% to 1.4% falls within the top ten clones. Material: PBMCs. These receptors all stem from a woman aged 30 to 39 in good health and CMV-seropositive.

The chain has TRBV30 and TRBJ2-7; D is undetermined. V shed 3 bases and J shed 5 bases, with 8 bases lying between them. CDR3 length: 11 residues. Per the germline V gene, CDR1 is GTSNPN and CDR2 is SVGIG (reference sequence). CDR3 sequence (DNA): TGTGCCTGGAGCGTACACCACGAGCAGTACTTC. Translation gives CAWSVHHEQYF.

The chain links TRBV15 to TRBJ1-5; D unclear. The germline V and J ends were trimmed by 0 bases and 0 bases, with 15 bases remaining between them. The germline V gene has CDR1 LNHNV and CDR2 YYDKDF (reference sequence). The CDR3 contains 18 residues. CDR3 coding DNA: TGTGCCACCAGCAGAGACCCACCTGGCCACTATAGCAATCAGCCCCAGCATTTT. Protein product: CATSRDPPGHYSNQPQHF.

This chain joins TRBV30 and TRBJ2-2; D ambiguous. This CDR3 spans 13 amino acids. Per the germline V gene, CDR1 is GTSNPN and CDR2 is SVGIG (reference sequence). The V end lost 5 bases, the J end lost 1 base, and 8 bases lay between the germline ends. This chain's CDR3 is CAWFRENTGELFF. DNA of the CDR3: TGTGCCTGGTTCCGAGAGAACACCGGGGAGCTGTTTTTT.

The V and J genes are TRBV4-1 and TRBJ2-7; the match to TRBD2 covers 11 bases. There are 22 residues in the CDR3. V was pared by 0 bases and J by 1 base, with 20 bases of the junction left unmatched. Germline V gene sequence: CDR1 MGHRA, CDR2 YSYEKL. The CDR3 bases are TGCGCCAGCAGCCAAGATCCTAAGACTAGCGGGATCGTAACTAGAAAATCCTACGAGCAGTACTTC. It codes for CASSQDPKTSGIVTRKSYEQYF.

This clone was seen more than once but under ten times. V is TRBV10-1 and J is TRBJ2-7; TRBD2 matches at 11 bases. From germline, CDR1 is WNHNN and CDR2 SYGVQD (reference sequence). V shed 10 bases, J shed 4 bases, and the junction held 6 bases outside the gene matches. The length of the CDR3 is 13 residues. The CDR3 loop is CATSTSGKYEQYF. As DNA, the CDR3 is TGCGCCACCTCGACTAGCGGGAAATACGAGCAGTACTTC.

V usage is TRBV19 and J usage is TRBJ2-2, with unresolved D. Trimming removed 7 bases at V and 1 base at J, with 7 bases between. Germline CDR1 reads LNHDA; CDR2 reads SQIVND (reference sequence). The CDR3 spans 13 residues. CDR3: CASKKRNTGELFF. In DNA, the CDR3 is TGTGCCAGTAAAAAGAGGAACACCGGGGAGCTGTTTTTT.

This clone appeared a single time. The chain recombines TRBV7-8 with TRBJ2-3; TRBD2 aligns across 11 bases. With V trimmed by 4 bases and J by 2 bases, 5 bases remained unmatched. CDR3 length: 16 amino acids. Germline CDR1 SGHVS, CDR2 FQNEAQ. CDR3 region: CASSYLAGGNTDTQYF. The CDR3, as DNA: TGTGCCAGCAGCTATCTAGCGGGGGGAAACACAGATACGCAGTATTTT.

CDR3 in DNA: TGTGCCAGCAGCATAAGCCAGGGGGTGAGAGAGACCCAGTACTTC. This gives the protein CASSISQGVRETQYF. This sequence joins TRBV7-9 and TRBJ2-5; 7 bases align to TRBD1. The CDR3 length is 15 residues. CDR1 is SEHNR, CDR2 FQNEAQ, per germline (reference sequence). J was trimmed by 4 bases and V by 5 bases; bases with no gene match: 10.

This chain connects TRBV27 to TRBJ2-7; tentatively, D is TRBD2 (6 bases). Germline loops: CDR1 MNHEY, CDR2 SMNVEV (reference sequence). The germline V and J ends were trimmed by 2 bases and 6 bases, with 8 bases remaining between them. The CDR3 has 12 amino acids. The DNA for the CDR3 is TGTGCCAGCAGTTTAGTGCGGGGCGAGCAGTACTTC. Translated, it gives CASSLVRGEQYF.

This sequence joins TRBV18 and TRBJ1-4; 8 bases line up with TRBD1. CDR1 and CDR2 (germline): KGHSH, LQKENI. V dropped 3 bases and J dropped 8; count of bases not matched to a gene: 5. The CDR3 covers 14 residues. The CDR3, as DNA: TGTGCCAGCTCACCCTCGACAGGGGTAGAAAAACTGTTTTTT. It yields the protein CASSPSTGVEKLFF. Together with reference TRBV18 and TRBJ1-4, the CDR3 gives the full variable domain: NAGVMQNPRHLVRRRGQEARLRCSPMKGHSHVYWYRQLPEEGLKFMVYLQKENIIDESGMPKERFSAEFPKEGPSILRIQQVVRGDSAAYFCASSPSTGVEKLFFGSGTQLSVL.

The chain recombines TRBV15 with TRBJ2-1, with 9 bases aligning to TRBD2. Per the germline V gene, CDR1 is LNHNV and CDR2 is YYDKDF (reference sequence). There are 17 residues in the CDR3. The V segment lost 0 bases and the J segment 4 bases; nucleotides outside the gene matches: 7. The CDR3 here is CATSRDPSAGGYNEQFF. CDR3 in DNA: TGTGCCACCAGCAGAGACCCTTCAGCGGGAGGATACAATGAGCAGTTCTTC.

The chain is built from TRBV19 and TRBJ1-2; maybe TRBD1 (6 bases). The ends were cut back, 5 bases at V and 3 bases at J, with 13 bases in the middle. CDR3 length: 14 residues. Germline CDR1 is LNHDA and CDR2 is SQIVND (reference sequence). Here the CDR3 reads CASSPRGADYGYTF. The DNA of the CDR3 is TGTGCCAGTAGTCCCCGGGGGGCGGACTATGGCTACACCTTC.

V is TRBV11-2 and J is TRBJ2-3; D is perhaps TRBD1 (6 bases). Germline loops: CDR1 SGHAT, CDR2 FQNNGV. Trimming pared 5 bases from V and 4 bases from J, leaving 13 bases between. The CDR3 extends over 14 amino acids. CDR3 loop: CASSQDRPADTQYF. CDR3 nucleotides: TGTGCCAGCAGCCAGGACAGACCCGCAGATACGCAGTATTTT. Together with reference TRBV11-2 and TRBJ2-3, the CDR3 gives the full variable domain: EAGVAQSPRYKIIEKRQSVAFWCNPISGHATLYWYQQILGQGPKLLIQFQNNGVVDDSQLPKDRFSAERLKGVDSTLKIQPAKLEDSAVYLCASSQDRPADTQYFGPGTRLTVL.

J is TRBJ2-7 and V is TRBV11-2; 9 bases line up with TRBD2. With 4 bases clipped from V and 5 bases from J, the junction kept 6 bases outside the gene matches. The germline gives CDR1 SGHAT, CDR2 FQNNGV. There are 14 residues in the CDR3. CDR3 nucleotides: TGTGCCAGCAGCTCAGGACTAGCGATCCACGAGCAGTACTTC. This translates into CASSSGLAIHEQYF.

For the CDR3, the DNA is TGTGCCAGCAGTTACTCCCGGGGAGCCTACGAGCAGTACTTC. This codes for CASSYSRGAYEQYF. The V gene is TRBV6-5, the J gene TRBJ2-7, with a tentative D call TRBD2 (5 bases). The CDR3 totals 14 residues. V shed 0 bases and J shed 2 bases, with 8 bases lying between them. Germline V lookup: CDR1 MNHEY, CDR2 SVGAGI.

The chain has TRBV7-6 and TRBJ2-2; 7 positions agree with TRBD1. Germline assignment: CDR1 SGHVS and CDR2 FNYEAQ. V was clipped by 10 bases and J by 0 bases; unmatched bases: 11. The CDR3 consists of 16 residues. The CDR3, as DNA: TGTGCCATCTCGCCTGGCAGGGGGACGAACACCGGGGAGCTGTTTTTT. This encodes CAISPGRGTNTGELFF.

CDR3 amino acids: CASSIVASYEQFF. For the CDR3, the DNA is TGTGCCAGTAGTATAGTAGCTAGCTATGAGCAGTTCTTC. The V and J genes are TRBV19 and TRBJ2-1, with D possibly matching TRBD2 (5 bases). The germline V and J ends were trimmed by 1 base and 8 bases, with 9 bases remaining between them. The CDR3 is 13 residues long. The germline V gene encodes CDR1 LNHDA and CDR2 SQIVND (reference sequence).

The genes are TRBV28 and TRBJ2-1; 7 nucleotides align to TRBD2. This CDR3 is 15 amino acids long. With 2 bases clipped from V and 4 bases from J, the junction kept 5 bases outside the gene matches. Germline V gives CDR1 MDHEN, CDR2 SYDVKM. The CDR3 protein is CASSLIASGYNEQFF. The CDR3 DNA sequence: TGTGCCAGCAGTTTAATCGCTAGCGGTTACAATGAGCAGTTCTTC.

The gene calls are TRBV7-6 and TRBJ2-1; 12 bases agree with TRBD2. The CDR3 has 17 residues. V trimming: 2 bases; J trimming: 8 bases; junction bases outside the gene matches: 10. The V gene's germline CDR1 is SGHVS and CDR2 FNYEAQ. The chain's CDR3 is CASSLWASGRGGYEQFF. The CDR3 DNA follows: TGTGCCAGCAGCTTATGGGCTAGCGGGAGGGGTGGGTATGAGCAGTTCTTC.

J is TRBJ1-5 and V is TRBV19; D is unclear. The CDR3 spans 15 residues. Trimming stripped 3 bases from V and 4 bases from J, with 13 bases between. Per germline, CDR1 LNHDA and CDR2 SQIVND (reference sequence). The CDR3 protein is CASSMYMAGNQPQHF. DNA for the CDR3: TGTGCCAGTAGTATGTATATGGCGGGGAATCAGCCCCAGCATTTT.

The chain employs TRBV4-1 and TRBJ2-2; TRBD1 aligns across 7 bases. V shed 0 bases, J shed 0 bases, and the junction held 1 base outside the gene matches. Germline values: CDR1 MGHRA, CDR2 YSYEKL. The CDR3 contains 16 residues. The CDR3 sequence is CASSQEGGPNTGELFF. The CDR3 region has the DNA TGCGCCAGCAGCCAAGAAGGGGGCCCGAACACCGGGGAGCTGTTTTTT.

The chain joins TRBV14 to TRBJ2-5; 11 bases align to TRBD2. The CDR3 runs to 18 residues. The J segment lost 1 base and the V segment lost 1 base, leaving 8 bases of the junction unmatched. CDR1 and CDR2 (germline): SGHDN, FVKESK. CDR3 bases: TGTGCCAGCAGCCAAGGATCGGGGACTAGCGGCCCCCAAGAGACCCAGTACTTC. This gives the protein CASSQGSGTSGPQETQYF.

This chain joins TRBV7-8 and TRBJ2-1; 8 nucleotides match TRBD2. The CDR3 totals 16 residues. Germline lookup yields CDR1 SGHVS and CDR2 FQNEAQ. The V gene end was trimmed by 1 base and the J gene end by 3 bases; junction bases not matched to a gene: 5. For the CDR3, the DNA is TGTGCCAGCAGCTTAGGCCCCCGGGAGGGCTACAATGAGCAGTTCTTC. It codes for CASSLGPREGYNEQFF.

The chain carries TRBV4-1 and TRBJ2-7; 10 bases line up with TRBD1. Germline CDR1 reads MGHRA; CDR2 reads YSYEKL. The CDR3 is made up of 15 amino acids. After removal of 3 bases from V and 2 bases from J, the junction contained 4 bases not matched to a gene. CDR3 bases: TGCGCCAGCAGCCACAGACAGGGGGCCACCTACGAGCAGTACTTC. Translation gives CASSHRQGATYEQYF.

The chain uses TRBV9 and TRBJ2-5, with 16 positions matching TRBD2. CDR1 and CDR2 (germline): SGDLS, YYNGEE. The V and J ends lost 1 base and 2 bases, in that order; junction bases with no gene match: 8. The CDR3 runs 19 residues. This CDR3 reads CASSVLPGTSGRVQETQYF. CDR3 nucleotides: TGTGCCAGCAGCGTACTACCCGGGACTAGCGGGAGGGTGCAAGAGACCCAGTACTTC.

A few counts support this clone. The V and J genes are TRBV28 and TRBJ2-7; 11 bases align to TRBD2. The CDR3 has 18 residues. CDR1 and CDR2 from the germline V gene are MDHEN and SYDVKM. V shed 3 bases and J 2 bases; nucleotides not matched to a gene: 12. The CDR3 DNA is TGTGCCAGCAGTTTGGAGCGTTGGGGGACTAGCGGCCCCTACGAGCAGTACTTC. Protein product: CASSLERWGTSGPYEQYF.

The chain combines TRBV28 with TRBJ2-3; D perhaps matches TRBD1 (6 bases). This CDR3 is built from 14 residues. The V gene's germline CDR1 is MDHEN and CDR2 SYDVKM. V lost 6 bases to trimming and J lost 3 bases, with 13 bases between them. The CDR3 loop is CASRSGTSTDTQYF. The CDR3, as DNA: TGTGCCAGCAGATCCGGGACATCGACAGATACGCAGTATTTT.

The rearrangement links TRBV28 to TRBJ2-1; the match to TRBD2 covers 8 bases. The germline gives CDR1 MDHEN, CDR2 SYDVKM. There are 16 residues in the CDR3. J gave up 10 bases and V 3 bases, and 14 bases lay outside the gene matches. In DNA form, the CDR3 reads TGTGCCAGCAGTTTTGCGTCACTAGCGGTATTCACGGAGCAGTTCTTC. Translated, it gives CASSFASLAVFTEQFF.

This chain joins TRBV21-1 and TRBJ2-7; no DNA check was done on the table's D call, TRBD1. TRBV21-1 is noted as a pseudogene. The CDR3 is 14 residues long. CDR3 protein: CASSIRDRVYEQYF. Written as DNA, the CDR3 is TGTGCCAGCAGTATCCGGGACAGGGTCTACGAGCAGTACTTC.

This clone was observed once. The chain carries TRBV6-6 and TRBJ1-2; a possible D gene is TRBD1 (5 bases). The CDR3 has 13 residues. The V gene's germline CDR1 is MNHNY and CDR2 SVGAGI (reference sequence). The V and J ends lost 2 bases and 4 bases respectively, with 8 bases between them. CDR3 loop: CASSYLRAYGYTF. The DNA of the CDR3 is TGTGCCAGCAGTTACCTCAGGGCCTATGGCTACACCTTC.

The chain carries TRBV10-3 and TRBJ2-1, with TRBD2 identical over 8 bases. The junction had 7 bases not matched to a gene; V was cut back by 3 bases and J by 6 bases. The CDR3 has 15 amino acids. Germline CDR1 reads ENHRY; CDR2 reads SYGVKD. CDR3: CAISDLAGLSNEQFF. The CDR3 bases are TGTGCCATCAGTGACTTAGCGGGATTGTCCAATGAGCAGTTCTTC.

The J gene is TRBJ1-5, the V gene TRBV30; D remains ambiguous. The V end was cut by 4 bases, the J end by 1 base, with 11 bases between. The V gene's germline CDR1 is GTSNPN and CDR2 SVGIG (reference sequence). The CDR3 consists of 14 residues. The CDR3 reads CAWTPATSNQPQHF. Written as DNA, the CDR3 is TGTGCCTGGACCCCCGCTACGAGCAATCAGCCCCAGCATTTT.